This TCR beta chain was sequenced for a study of T cells in women clearing cervical HPV infection. Study-level results: Controls had more TRBV6-7 (approximately 0.16%) than cases (about 0.11%). Richness plus V gene abundances separated cases from controls with AUC about 0.8.

The ends were cut back, 4 bases at V and 3 bases at J, with 6 bases in the middle. Per the germline V gene, CDR1 is KGHSH and CDR2 is LQKENI. There are 13 residues in the CDR3. On this clone itself: Antigen: not known. The read comes to an end 3 residues before the CDR3 does, leaving the germline J gene to fill in the end.

Method: immunoSEQ multiplex PCR; TCRdb's copy keeps in-frame clones and lacks some. The data show under 40,000 clones, and the top ten clones hold about 6.8%. The V gene is TRBV18, the J gene TRBJ2-2; D is undetermined. This TCR came from a woman aged 18-70 years with a cervical HPV16 infection that either progressed to CIN3+ or cleared (not recorded which). The sample taken for sequencing was blood buffy coat. The CDR3 bases that were read are TGTGCCAGCTCACTCCAGGACACCGGGGAG. Encoded protein: CASSLQDTGE. The full CDR3 is CASSLQDTGELFF.